This T cell receptor beta chain is from a study of sequential checkpoint blockade in melanoma (dated by TCRdb to between 2018 and 2020). With respect to the entire study: Patients were assigned by 1:1 randomization to either first-line nivolumab followed by ipilimumab (arm A) or ipilimumab followed by nivolumab (arm B). Maintenance nivolumab came after each of the two trial sequences. Overall results and qualifications from the work: Validation of the response-prediction model combining TCR metrics and mutation burden is needed in larger, independent patient cohorts.

TCRbeta CDR3 regions were immunosequenced from genomic DNA with the immunoSEQ Assay. Genomic DNA was amplified by bias-controlled multiplex PCR before high-throughput sequencing. In the authors' own workflow: To quantify the absolute abundance of each unique TCRbeta CDR3 region, the sequences were collapsed and filtered. Clonality, defined as 1 minus Pielou's evenness, was calculated using only productive rearrangements. A previously published method was used to identify clones with significantly greater frequencies in on-treatment samples than in baseline samples. TCRdb limited this immuneACCESS table to in-frame rearrangements with V and J called. A share of clones is missing; checked studies link under half to unresolved V genes, and the rest is unexplained. Clone size and V and J calls were adopted from that table, with D and trimming inferred from the DNA. Within this sample are around 13,000 clones, with around 72% of them counted one time only. Under 35% of the sample is in the top ten clones.

Interpreted using the paper, the treatment or condition label stands for: randomized to nivolumab then ipilimumab (arm A) or the reverse (arm B). No trial patient had received prior DNA-damaging chemotherapy. A FACS Aria II flow cytometer was used to sort live CD3+CD8+ cells that were negative for CD19 and CD56 from thawed PBMCs. Samples came from patients with melanoma in CheckMate 064, a randomized, open-label phase II trial of sequential checkpoint blockade. Peripheral blood mononuclear cells were collected by leukapheresis, purified with Ficoll-Paque, and frozen in human serum with approximately 10% DMSO. Immediately after sorting, the purity of the sorted blood CD3+CD8+ cells was confirmed to be >98%, and DNA was then extracted. V is clipped by 0 bases and J by 0 bases, and the sequence between their germline boundaries is 6 bases long. Sequences MGHRA (CDR1) and YSYEKL (CDR2) are obtained from the germline V gene. CDR3 length: 14 amino acids, cysteine to phenylalanine. Here the CDR3 DNA is all that survives: 42 bases in frame from base 1.

To note about this clone: Its recognized antigen is unknown. The sample holds no much larger clone one base away, and base qualities are not on file.

Rearrangement joined TRBV4-1 to TRBJ2-7; a confident D gene designation cannot be given. Sequencing was performed on CD8+ T cells sorted from blood (inferred from file names), taken from a patient given nivolumab and ipilimumab in sequence. The sequence was obtained from a human donor with melanoma. The CDR3 is CASSQDPGSYEQYF. The nucleotides read TGCGCCAGCAGCCAAGATCCGGGCTCCTACGAGCAGTACTTC.